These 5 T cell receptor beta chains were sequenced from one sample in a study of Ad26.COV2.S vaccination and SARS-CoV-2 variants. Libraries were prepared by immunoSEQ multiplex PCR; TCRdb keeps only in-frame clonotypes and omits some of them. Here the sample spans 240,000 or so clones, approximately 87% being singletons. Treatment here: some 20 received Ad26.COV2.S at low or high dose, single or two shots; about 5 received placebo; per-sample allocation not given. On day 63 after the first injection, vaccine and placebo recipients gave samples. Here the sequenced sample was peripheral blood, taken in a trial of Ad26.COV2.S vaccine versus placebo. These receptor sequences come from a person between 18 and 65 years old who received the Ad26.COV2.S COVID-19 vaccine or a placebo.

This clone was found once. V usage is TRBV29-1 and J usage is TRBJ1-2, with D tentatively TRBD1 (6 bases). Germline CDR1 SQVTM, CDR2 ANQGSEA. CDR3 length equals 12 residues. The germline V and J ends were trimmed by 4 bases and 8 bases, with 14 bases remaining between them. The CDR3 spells CSVALTGIGYTF. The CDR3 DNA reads TGCAGCGTTGCCCTCACAGGGATCGGCTACACCTTC.

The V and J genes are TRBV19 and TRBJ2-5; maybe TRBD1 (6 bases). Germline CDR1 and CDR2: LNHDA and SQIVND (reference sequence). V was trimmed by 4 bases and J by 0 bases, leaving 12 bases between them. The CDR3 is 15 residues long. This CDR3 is CASSTGTTYQETQYF. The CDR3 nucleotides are TGTGCCAGTAGTACCGGGACAACGTACCAAGAGACCCAGTACTTC.

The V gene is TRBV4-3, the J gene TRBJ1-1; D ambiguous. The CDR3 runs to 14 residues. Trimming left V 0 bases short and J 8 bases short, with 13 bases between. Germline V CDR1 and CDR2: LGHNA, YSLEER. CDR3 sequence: CASSQDTTRLEAFF. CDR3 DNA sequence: TGCGCCAGCAGCCAAGATACTACAAGGTTAGAAGCTTTCTTT.

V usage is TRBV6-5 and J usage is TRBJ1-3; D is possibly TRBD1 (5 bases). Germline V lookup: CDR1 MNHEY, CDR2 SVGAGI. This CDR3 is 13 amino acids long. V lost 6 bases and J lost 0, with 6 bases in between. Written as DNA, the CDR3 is TGTGCCAGCAGGGGGACCTCTGGAAACACCATATATTTT. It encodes CASRGTSGNTIYF.

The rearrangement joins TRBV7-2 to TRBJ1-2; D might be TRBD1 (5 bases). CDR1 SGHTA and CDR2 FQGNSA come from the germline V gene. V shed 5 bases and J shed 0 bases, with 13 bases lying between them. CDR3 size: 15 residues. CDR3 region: CASSTRRGANYGYTF. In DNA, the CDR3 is TGTGCCAGCAGCACTCGTCGGGGGGCTAACTATGGCTACACCTTC.